A selection of T cell receptor beta chains follows, all from one sample in a study of T cell repertoires in cytomegalovirus infection. Their antigens remain unidentified. TCRdb reprocessed the reads with MiXCR, giving one entry per CDR3 protein. The repertoire includes approximately 1,000,000 distinct CDR3 sequences, more than 25% of them detected once, and roughly an eighth sits in the top ten. Sequenced material: cultured CD8+ T cells from PBMCs, taken from culture after CMV antigen stimulation. These receptors originate from a human donor in good health (CMV status not recorded). Some clones in this sample may be carry-over from other donors' samples. Both conserved end residues are part of each CDR3. D genes are given only for firm matches. Only part of the rows carry a size: once, few, many, or a class if the clone is expanded.

d_call: -
v_call: TRBV6-5
clone_size: -
j_call: TRBJ1-5
cdr3_nt: TGTGCCAGCAGTTACTCGGTGTCAGAGCAGCCCCAGCATTTT
cdr3_aa: CASSYSVSEQPQHF

d_call: TRBD2
v_call: TRBV5-5
clone_size: -
j_call: TRBJ2-5
cdr3_nt: TGTGCCAGCAGCTTACTACCGGGACTAGGCGAGACCCAGTACTTC
cdr3_aa: CASSLLPGLGETQYF

d_call: -
v_call: TRBV6-1
clone_size: -
j_call: TRBJ2-5
cdr3_nt: TGTGCCAGCAGTGGGAACCAAGAGACCCAGTACTTC
cdr3_aa: CASSGNQETQYF

d_call: -
v_call: TRBV11-3
clone_size: few
j_call: TRBJ2-2
cdr3_nt: TGTGCCAGCAGCTCTGCGGGGACGGGCACCGGGGAGCTGTTTTTT
cdr3_aa: CASSSAGTGTGELFF

d_call: -
v_call: TRBV6-1
clone_size: few
j_call: TRBJ2-7
cdr3_nt: TGTGCCAGCAGTGAAATGGCAGGGAGAGACGAGCAGTACTTC
cdr3_aa: CASSEMAGRDEQYF

d_call: TRBD2
v_call: TRBV27
clone_size: -
j_call: TRBJ2-3
cdr3_nt: TGTGCCAGCAGTTTATGGAGCAGCGGGGGGGCCGGTCCCACAGATACGCAGTATTTT
cdr3_aa: CASSLWSSGGAGPTDTQYF

d_call: -
v_call: TRBV20-1
clone_size: -
j_call: TRBJ2-1
cdr3_nt: TGCAGTGCTAGTAGCTCGGCTAGCTCCTACAATGAGCAGTTCTTC
cdr3_aa: CSASSSASSYNEQFF

d_call: TRBD1
v_call: TRBV7-8
clone_size: many
j_call: TRBJ1-6
cdr3_nt: TGTGCCAGCAGCTTACCCGACAGGGTTGCGGAGTCACCCCTCCACTTT
cdr3_aa: CASSLPDRVAESPLHF

d_call: -
v_call: TRBV7-9
clone_size: many
j_call: TRBJ1-2
cdr3_nt: TGTGCCAGCACCACCGGCTACCACGGCTACACCTTC
cdr3_aa: CASTTGYHGYTF

d_call: -
v_call: TRBV2
clone_size: few
j_call: TRBJ1-5
cdr3_nt: TGTGCCAGCAGTGAAATCGGGTCGGGGCTAAATCAGCCCCAGCATTTT
cdr3_aa: CASSEIGSGLNQPQHF

d_call: -
v_call: TRBV7-9
clone_size: -
j_call: TRBJ1-4
cdr3_nt: TGTGCCAGCAGCCCGGAGGGAACGACTAATGAAAAACTGTTTTTT
cdr3_aa: CASSPEGTTNEKLFF

d_call: TRBD1
v_call: TRBV5-8
clone_size: -
j_call: TRBJ2-3
cdr3_nt: TGTGCCAGCAGCTGGGGACAGGGAAGGACAGATACGCAGTATTTT
cdr3_aa: CASSWGQGRTDTQYF

d_call: TRBD1
v_call: TRBV19
clone_size: -
j_call: TRBJ1-6
cdr3_nt: TGTGCCAGTAGTACGGGACAGGCCGGCACAACCCGATTTAATTCACCCCTCCACTTT
cdr3_aa: CASSTGQAGTTRFNSPLHF

d_call: TRBD1
v_call: TRBV7-9
clone_size: -
j_call: TRBJ1-1
cdr3_nt: TGTGCCAGCAGCTTCTTGGACAGGGAGGCTGAAGCTTTCTTT
cdr3_aa: CASSFLDREAEAFF

d_call: -
v_call: TRBV3-1
clone_size: -
j_call: TRBJ2-7
cdr3_nt: TGTGCCAGCAGCCAAGCTAACGTCTACGAGCAGTACTTC
cdr3_aa: CASSQANVYEQYF

d_call: -
v_call: TRBV7-8
clone_size: many
j_call: TRBJ1-5
cdr3_nt: TGTGCCAGCAGCTTAGCGGGATCGTTTCAGCCCCAGCATTTT
cdr3_aa: CASSLAGSFQPQHF

d_call: -
v_call: TRBV6-5
clone_size: few
j_call: TRBJ1-1
cdr3_nt: TGTGCCAGCAGGTACGAGGGGGGGCCTGAAGCTTTCTTT
cdr3_aa: CASRYEGGPEAFF

d_call: -
v_call: TRBV7-6
clone_size: -
j_call: TRBJ1-2
cdr3_nt: TGTGCCAGCAGCTTAGACGCCCGCACCCCAGACGGCTACACCTTC
cdr3_aa: CASSLDARTPDGYTF

d_call: -
v_call: TRBV6-2/TRBV6-3
clone_size: -
j_call: TRBJ2-3
cdr3_nt: TGTGCCAGCAGTCCCCCGACGACCACAGATACGCAGTATTTT
cdr3_aa: CASSPPTTTDTQYF

d_call: TRBD1
v_call: TRBV20-1
clone_size: few
j_call: TRBJ1-5
cdr3_nt: TGCAGTGCTTCAGGGGGCTTAGGCAATCAGCCCCAGCATTTT
cdr3_aa: CSASGGLGNQPQHF

d_call: TRBD1
v_call: TRBV6-1
clone_size: few
j_call: TRBJ2-5
cdr3_nt: TGTGCCAGCAGTGAAGCGCACGGGACAGGGAGAGAGACCCAGTACTTC
cdr3_aa: CASSEAHGTGRETQYF

d_call: -
v_call: TRBV7-4
clone_size: once
j_call: TRBJ2-5
cdr3_nt: TGTGCCAGCAGCTTAAGTTCGTCCCAAGAGACCCAGTACTTC
cdr3_aa: CASSLSSSQETQYF

d_call: TRBD1
v_call: TRBV10-3
clone_size: -
j_call: TRBJ2-2
cdr3_nt: TGTGCCATCAGTGAGTCGGACAGGGCGAGGAGCACCGGGGAGCTGTTTTTT
cdr3_aa: CAISESDRARSTGELFF

d_call: -
v_call: TRBV7-6
clone_size: -
j_call: TRBJ1-1
cdr3_nt: TGTGTCAGCAGCTTAGTTGGGGCTGAAGCTTTCTTT
cdr3_aa: CVSSLVGAEAFF

d_call: TRBD1
v_call: TRBV7-9
clone_size: -
j_call: TRBJ1-5
cdr3_nt: TGTGCCAGCAGTCCTGACAGGGGGACGGAGCCCCAGCATTTT
cdr3_aa: CASSPDRGTEPQHF

d_call: -
v_call: TRBV6-5
clone_size: few
j_call: TRBJ2-2
cdr3_nt: TGTGCCAGCAGTTACGGCAGGGGTGTATCCGGGGAGCTGTTTTTT
cdr3_aa: CASSYGRGVSGELFF

d_call: -
v_call: TRBV7-8
clone_size: many
j_call: TRBJ2-1
cdr3_nt: TGTGCCAGCAGCTCCCTTGGACAACCCACGGATGAGCAGTTCTTC
cdr3_aa: CASSSLGQPTDEQFF

d_call: -
v_call: TRBV7-9
clone_size: -
j_call: TRBJ2-1
cdr3_nt: TGTGCCAGCAGCCTAGCGACTAGTGAGCAGTTCTTC
cdr3_aa: CASSLATSEQFF

d_call: TRBD2
v_call: TRBV7-6
clone_size: many
j_call: TRBJ2-1
cdr3_nt: TGTGCCAGCAGCCAGGGACTAGCCCCCAATGAGCAGTTCTTC
cdr3_aa: CASSQGLAPNEQFF

d_call: TRBD1
v_call: TRBV20-1
clone_size: -
j_call: TRBJ2-7
cdr3_nt: TGCAGTGCTAGACCTGTCGGACAGGCCTACGAGCAGTACTTC
cdr3_aa: CSARPVGQAYEQYF

d_call: -
v_call: TRBV5-1
clone_size: -
j_call: TRBJ2-2
cdr3_nt: TGCGCCAGCAGCGCGGGACGGGAGCTGTTTTTT
cdr3_aa: CASSAGRELFF

d_call: TRBD1
v_call: TRBV4-1
clone_size: -
j_call: TRBJ1-5
cdr3_nt: TGTGCCAGCAGCCATTCTGACAGGGACGATAGCAATCAGCCCCAGCATTTT
cdr3_aa: CASSHSDRDDSNQPQHF

d_call: -
v_call: TRBV7-9
clone_size: -
j_call: TRBJ1-6
cdr3_nt: TGTGCCAGCAGCTCCCTCCGGGGCCGGGAGGAACCCCTCCACTTT
cdr3_aa: CASSSLRGREEPLHF

d_call: -
v_call: TRBV7-6
clone_size: few
j_call: TRBJ2-3
cdr3_nt: TGTGCCAGCAGCCAAAGTCGGTCCCCCCTGCAGTATTTT
cdr3_aa: CASSQSRSPLQYF

d_call: TRBD1
v_call: TRBV2
clone_size: many
j_call: TRBJ1-6
cdr3_nt: TGTGCCAGCAGTGGGGGACCAGGGGGTCCTAATTCACCCCTCCACTTT
cdr3_aa: CASSGGPGGPNSPLHF

d_call: -
v_call: TRBV19
clone_size: -
j_call: TRBJ2-3
cdr3_nt: TGTGCCAGTAGTACTTTGGCAGCTACCACAGATACGCAGTATTTT
cdr3_aa: CASSTLAATTDTQYF

d_call: TRBD1
v_call: TRBV2
clone_size: few
j_call: TRBJ2-2
cdr3_nt: TGTGCCAGCAGTCCCCAGGGGGCCACGAACACCGGGGAGCTGTTTTTT
cdr3_aa: CASSPQGATNTGELFF

d_call: -
v_call: TRBV7-7
clone_size: few
j_call: TRBJ2-7
cdr3_nt: TGTGCTAGCAGCCCAGTGGACTCCTACGAGCAGTACTTC
cdr3_aa: CASSPVDSYEQYF

d_call: -
v_call: TRBV4-1
clone_size: few
j_call: TRBJ2-7
cdr3_nt: TGCGCCAGCAGCCAGACTGCTGGGGGGGGCGACGAGCAGTACTTC
cdr3_aa: CASSQTAGGGDEQYF

d_call: -
v_call: TRBV12-3/TRBV12-4
clone_size: many
j_call: TRBJ1-5
cdr3_nt: TGTGCCAGCAGTTTCGGGGCAGGGTTTCAGCCCCAGCATTTT
cdr3_aa: CASSFGAGFQPQHF

d_call: -
v_call: TRBV7-7
clone_size: many
j_call: TRBJ2-6
cdr3_nt: TGTGCTAGCAGCTTAAGGGCAAACTCTGGGGCCAACGTCCTGACTTTC
cdr3_aa: CASSLRANSGANVLTF

d_call: TRBD1
v_call: TRBV7-6
clone_size: few
j_call: TRBJ2-7
cdr3_nt: TGTGCCAGCAGCCAGGGACAGGGCGGCGAGCAGTACTTC
cdr3_aa: CASSQGQGGEQYF

d_call: -
v_call: TRBV5-8
clone_size: few
j_call: TRBJ2-3
cdr3_nt: TGTGCCAGCAGCAACAGGGTGGGAGGACCAGATACGCAGTATTTT
cdr3_aa: CASSNRVGGPDTQYF

d_call: -
v_call: TRBV12-3/TRBV12-4
clone_size: few
j_call: TRBJ2-3
cdr3_nt: TGTGCCAGCAGTTTCGGGCAGGGCGAGCAGGATACGCAGTATTTT
cdr3_aa: CASSFGQGEQDTQYF

d_call: TRBD1
v_call: TRBV7-2
clone_size: many
j_call: TRBJ2-1
cdr3_nt: TGTGCCAGCGGCGTACGGACAGGGGTTGGTAATGAGCAGTTCTTC
cdr3_aa: CASGVRTGVGNEQFF

d_call: -
v_call: TRBV6-5
clone_size: few
j_call: TRBJ1-2
cdr3_nt: TGTGCCAGCAGCCCCCGGACAGACTTCTATGGCTACACCTTC
cdr3_aa: CASSPRTDFYGYTF

d_call: TRBD1
v_call: TRBV4-1
clone_size: few
j_call: TRBJ1-1
cdr3_nt: TGCGCCAGCAGCCAAGAGGGGACAGGGAACACTGAAGCTTTCTTT
cdr3_aa: CASSQEGTGNTEAFF

d_call: -
v_call: TRBV7-2
clone_size: many
j_call: TRBJ1-1
cdr3_nt: TGTGCCAGCAGCTTAGTGGACGGGAACACTGAAGCTTTCTTT
cdr3_aa: CASSLVDGNTEAFF

d_call: -
v_call: TRBV5-1
clone_size: once
j_call: TRBJ1-1
cdr3_nt: TGCGCCAGCAGCCCGAGCTCGGACGAAGCTTTCTTT
cdr3_aa: CASSPSSDEAFF

d_call: -
v_call: TRBV19
clone_size: -
j_call: TRBJ1-1
cdr3_nt: TGTGCCAGTAGTAAGCCCCCTTCAGACACTGAAGCTTTCTTT
cdr3_aa: CASSKPPSDTEAFF

d_call: TRBD1
v_call: TRBV7-2
clone_size: few
j_call: TRBJ2-1
cdr3_nt: TGTGCCAGCAGCTTAGCCCCAGGGGGCGGCAATGAGCAGTTCTTC
cdr3_aa: CASSLAPGGGNEQFF